The rows below give T cell receptor beta chains drawn from one sample of a study of blood T cell repertoires in COVID-19. Using immunoSEQ multiplex PCR, the repertoire was profiled, and TCRdb retains in-frame clones only, with some absent. In the table there are roughly 190,000 clones, around 84% of which are singletons. What was sequenced was peripheral blood. These receptors all come from a woman between 65 and 79 years old with COVID-19, enrolled during active disease. CDR3s include the opening cysteine and the closing phenylalanine or tryptophan. D genes are given only for firm matches. Expanded clones are given a class, and other clones once, few, many or no size at all.

-	-	TRBV30	TRBJ2-3	TGTGCCTGGGCTAAACTTTCAGATACGCAGTATTTT	CAWAKLSDTQYF
-	TRBD1	TRBV6-5	TRBJ1-2	TGTGCCAGCAGCGAGGGGACAGGCGGTGGCTACACCTTC	CASSEGTGGGYTF
-	-	TRBV27	TRBJ1-4	TGTGCCAGCAAGACAGGAGGTGGTGAAAAACTGTTTTTT	CASKTGGGEKLFF
-	-	TRBV29-1	TRBJ1-3	TGCAGCGCTGCGGGGATTAGGCCTGGAAACACCATATATTTT	CSAAGIRPGNTIYF
-	-	TRBV6-1	TRBJ1-1	TGTGCCAGCAGTGAAAGCCTTTACACTGAAGCTTTCTTT	CASSESLYTEAFF
-	-	TRBV5-5	TRBJ1-2	TGTGCCAGCGGACAGATCAATAACTATGGCTACACCTTC	CASGQINNYGYTF
once	TRBD2	TRBV5-8	TRBJ2-1	TGTGCCAGCAGCTTGGGAATTGGTGGACTAGCGGACAATGAGCAGTTCTTC	CASSLGIGGLADNEQFF
once	TRBD1	TRBV27	TRBJ2-2	TGTGCCAGCAGCTTTATTAGGGACAGAAATAGCGGGGAGCTGTTTTTT	CASSFIRDRNSGELFF
-	-	TRBV11-1	TRBJ2-5	TGTGCCAGCAGCCGCGCGCAGGGCCAAGAGACCCAGTACTTC	CASSRAQGQETQYF
few	-	TRBV27	TRBJ1-3	TGTGCCAGCAAGTCCGGAGGCGGAAACACCATATATTTT	CASKSGGGNTIYF
-	-	TRBV28	TRBJ1-5	TGTGCCAGCACCTTAGGGCAGGGGAGACAGCCCCAGCATTTT	CASTLGQGRQPQHF
-	TRBD2	TRBV5-8	TRBJ2-3	TGTGCCAGCAGCTCGTCCGGGACTAGCGCAGATACGCAGTATTTT	CASSSSGTSADTQYF
-	TRBD1	TRBV30	TRBJ1-5	TGTGCCTGGAGTTCGGGACAGGGGAATCAGCCCCAGCATTTT	CAWSSGQGNQPQHF
-	TRBD2	TRBV3-1/TRBV3-2	TRBJ2-7	TGTGCCAGCAGCCAGACGGGGGCTAGCGGGAGCTACGAGCAGTACTTC	CASSQTGASGSYEQYF
few	TRBD1	TRBV18	TRBJ2-2	TGTGCCAGCTCACCGGGAAGGGGGCTCTCCACCGGGGAGCTGTTTTTT	CASSPGRGLSTGELFF
-	-	TRBV18	TRBJ1-2	TGTGCCAGCTCACCACCTGGGACATCCTATTCAAACTATGGCTACACCTTC	CASSPPGTSYSNYGYTF
few	-	TRBV19	TRBJ1-2	TGTGCCAGTAGTATGGACCATGACAGTTATGGCTACACCTTC	CASSMDHDSYGYTF
few	-	TRBV14	TRBJ2-7	TGTGCCAGCAGCCAAGATCTTTACAGCTCCTACGAGCAGTACTTC	CASSQDLYSSYEQYF
-	TRBD2	TRBV18	TRBJ2-3	TGTGCCAGCTCACGCCTTTATACCGGGACTAGCGGGGGGGCCCGGGAAGATACGCAGTATTTT	CASSRLYTGTSGGAREDTQYF
-	TRBD2	TRBV7-3	TRBJ2-5	TGTGCCAGCAGCTTATTCCCTACTAGCGGAGAGACCCAGTACTTC	CASSLFPTSGETQYF
-	-	TRBV29-1	TRBJ1-3	TGCAGCGTTGAAGATCTGGGAAACACCATATATTTT	CSVEDLGNTIYF
once	TRBD2	TRBV30	TRBJ2-1	TGTGCCTGCCACCAGGGAGGGCTGGGTAATGAGCAGTTCTTC	CACHQGGLGNEQFF
-	TRBD2	TRBV11-2	TRBJ2-1	TGTGCCAGCCTCGCGGGGGGCGGCAATGAGCAGTTCTTC	CASLAGGGNEQFF
-	-	TRBV7-9	TRBJ1-2	TGTGCCAGCAGCCCCAGGGGACCTAACTATGGCTACACCTTC	CASSPRGPNYGYTF
-	-	TRBV29-1	TRBJ2-3	TGCAGCGTTGAGGGGGGATGGGGCACAGATACGCAGTATTTT	CSVEGGWGTDTQYF
-	TRBD1	TRBV3-1/TRBV3-2	TRBJ1-6	TGTGCCAGCAGCCAAGAGACAGGGGCCTATAATTCACCCCTCCACTTT	CASSQETGAYNSPLHF
-	TRBD2	TRBV5-6	TRBJ2-3	TGTGCCAGCTGCAGGAGGACTAGCGGCCTAGATACGCAGTATTTT	CASCRRTSGLDTQYF
-	-	TRBV19	TRBJ1-2	TGTGCCAGTAATCCTCAGGGGATCTATGGCTACACCTTC	CASNPQGIYGYTF
few	-	TRBV9	TRBJ1-2	TGTGCCAGCAGCGCCGGGAGTGGCTACACCTTC	CASSAGSGYTF
few	TRBD1	TRBV5-1	TRBJ2-2	TGCGCCAGCAGCTTGAGTCTGGGACAGGGTTCGACCGGGGAGCTGTTTTTT	CASSLSLGQGSTGELFF
few	TRBD1	TRBV29-1	TRBJ2-3	TGCAGCGTTGTTCGCCGGGACAGGAGCACAGATACGCAGTATTTT	CSVVRRDRSTDTQYF
-	TRBD1	TRBV18	TRBJ1-1	TGTGCCAGCTCCCTCACGGACAGGGTTGGCACTGAAGCTTTCTTT	CASSLTDRVGTEAFF
-	-	TRBV4-1	TRBJ2-5	TGCGCCAGCAGCCAAGTATTAAACCAAGAGACCCAGTACTTC	CASSQVLNQETQYF
-	-	TRBV5-1	TRBJ1-1	TGCGCCAGCAGCTTGAACTCAGGGAACACTGAAGCTTTCTTT	CASSLNSGNTEAFF
-	-	TRBV3-1/TRBV3-2	TRBJ2-3	TGTGCCAGCAGCCAAGGGCTCGCCACGCAGTATTTT	CASSQGLATQYF
-	-	TRBV27	TRBJ2-7	TGTGCCAGCAGTTTTCTCTCCCTAGCGCGAACTTCCTACGAGCAGTACTTC	CASSFLSLARTSYEQYF
once	TRBD1	TRBV7-8	TRBJ1-1	TGTGCCAGCAGCTTAGGGACAGGCATCCTTGAAGCTTTCTTT	CASSLGTGILEAFF
-	-	TRBV2	TRBJ2-2	TGTGCCAGCATCGCACAGGGAAACGGGGAGCTGTTTTTT	CASIAQGNGELFF
-	TRBD2	TRBV2	TRBJ2-3	TGTGCCAGCAGGCACGGGACTAGAAGCACAGATACGCAGTATTTT	CASRHGTRSTDTQYF
-	TRBD1	TRBV6-6	TRBJ2-7	TGTGCCAGCAGCACCCCTGGACAGGGGGTTTCCTACGAGCAGTACTTC	CASSTPGQGVSYEQYF
-	-	TRBV28	TRBJ1-1	TGTGCCAGCAGGCCTCAGATTCCCGAAGCTTTCTTT	CASRPQIPEAFF
-	-	TRBV30	TRBJ1-6	TGTGCCTGGAGTCCCCCGAACAGGTCATCACCCCTCCACTTT	CAWSPPNRSSPLHF
-	-	TRBV3-1/TRBV3-2	TRBJ2-7	TGTGCCAGCAGCGAAGTCGCAGGCACGGGGGACGAGCAGTACTTC	CASSEVAGTGDEQYF
-	-	TRBV7-8	TRBJ2-1	TGTGCCAGCAGGGAGCGTGAGGTCGGGAGGCAGTTCTTC	CASREREVGRQFF
-	TRBD2	TRBV11-2	TRBJ2-7	TGTGCCAGCAGCATTAGCGGGGAAACCTACGAGCAGTACTTC	CASSISGETYEQYF
-	-	TRBV27	TRBJ1-2	TGTGCCAGCAGTCTGAGAGGGGAGGCAGCCTATGGCTACACCTTC	CASSLRGEAAYGYTF
-	-	TRBV18	TRBJ2-1	TGTGCCAGCTCTACCCTCCTGGAGCGAGAGCAGTTCTTC	CASSTLLEREQFF